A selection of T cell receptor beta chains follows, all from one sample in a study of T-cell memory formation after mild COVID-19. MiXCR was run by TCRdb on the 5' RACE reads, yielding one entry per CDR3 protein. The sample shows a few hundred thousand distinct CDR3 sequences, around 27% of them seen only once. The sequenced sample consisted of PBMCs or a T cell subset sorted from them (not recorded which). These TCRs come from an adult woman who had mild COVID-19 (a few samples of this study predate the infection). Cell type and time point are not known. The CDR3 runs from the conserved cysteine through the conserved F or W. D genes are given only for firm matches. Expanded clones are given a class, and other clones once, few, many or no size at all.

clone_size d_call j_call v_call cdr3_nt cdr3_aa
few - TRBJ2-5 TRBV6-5 TGTGCCAGCAGTTACGGTCAGACCCAGTACTTC CASSYGQTQYF
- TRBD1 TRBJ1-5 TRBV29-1 TGCAGCGTTTCCGGGACAGGGGGCTACAATAGCAATCAGCCCCAGCATTTT CSVSGTGGYNSNQPQHF
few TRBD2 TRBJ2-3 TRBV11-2 TGTGCCAGCAGCTTAGATGTTTTTGGGACTAGCGGGAAGGGTACGCAGTATTTT CASSLDVFGTSGKGTQYF
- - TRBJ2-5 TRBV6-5 TGTGCCAGCAACTACGGGGAGACCCAGTACTTC CASNYGETQYF
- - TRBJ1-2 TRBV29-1 TGCAGCGTTGAAGATGGAAGGGGCACCTTC CSVEDGRGTF
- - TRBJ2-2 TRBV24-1 TGTGCCACCAGACAGGGTGAGAACACCGGGGAGCTGTTTTTT CATRQGENTGELFF
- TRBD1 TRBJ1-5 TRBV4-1 TGCGCCAGCAGCCAGCAGGGGGGATACAATCAGCCCCAGCATTTT CASSQQGGYNQPQHF
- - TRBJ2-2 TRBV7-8 TGTGCCAGCAGCTTAGGACGGGAGAACACCGGGGAGCTGTTTTTT CASSLGRENTGELFF
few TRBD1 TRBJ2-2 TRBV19 TGTGCCAGTAGTATGACAGGGGGCAGTACCGGGGAGCTGTTTTTT CASSMTGGSTGELFF
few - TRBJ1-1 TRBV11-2 TGTGCCAGCAGCCTCTTACAGGGCAGCACTGAAGCTTTCTTT CASSLLQGSTEAFF
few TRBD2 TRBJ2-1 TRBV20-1 TGCAGTGCTGGGACTAGTAGTGTCAATGAGCAGTTCTTC CSAGTSSVNEQFF
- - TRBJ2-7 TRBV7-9 TGTGCCAGCAGCTTAGAGTCCCAGGGGGAGCAGTACTTC CASSLESQGEQYF
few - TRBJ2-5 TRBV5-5 TGTGCCAGCAGCCCGGGGACCATGGAAGAGACCCAGTACTTC CASSPGTMEETQYF
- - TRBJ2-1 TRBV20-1 TGCAGTGCTAGAGAGCCTGACGGGGGAGGTGAGCAGTTCTTC CSAREPDGGGEQFF
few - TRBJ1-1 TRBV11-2 TGTGCCAGCAGCTTAGATTGGGGTGGAAACACTGAAGCTTTCTTT CASSLDWGGNTEAFF
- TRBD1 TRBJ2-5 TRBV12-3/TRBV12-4 TGTGCCAGCAGTCTTAGACAGGGAATAGAGACCCAGTACTTC CASSLRQGIETQYF
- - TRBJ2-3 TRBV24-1 TGTGCCACCAGTGATTCAAAAGGGGCAGATACGCAGTATTTT CATSDSKGADTQYF
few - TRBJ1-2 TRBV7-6 TGTGCCAGCAGCCCCGCGCTCGGGACTGCGTATGGCTACACCTTC CASSPALGTAYGYTF
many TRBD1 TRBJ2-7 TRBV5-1 TGCGCCAGCAGCTTGGAGGGGTGGGGACAGAACTCCTACGAGCAGTACTTC CASSLEGWGQNSYEQYF
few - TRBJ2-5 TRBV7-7 TGTGCCAGCAGCCTAACACCGGACAGAACGGAGACCCAGTACTTC CASSLTPDRTETQYF
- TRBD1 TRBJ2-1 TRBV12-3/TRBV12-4 TGTGCCAGCAGTTTAGCCGGGACAGCAAATGAGCAGTTCTTC CASSLAGTANEQFF
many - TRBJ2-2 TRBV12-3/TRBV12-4 TGTGCCAGCAGTTTATACGGGTCGAACACCGGGGAGCTGTTTTTT CASSLYGSNTGELFF
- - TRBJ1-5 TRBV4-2 TGTGCCAGCAGCCAAGATCTAATATTTAGTAGCAATCAGCCCCAGCATTTT CASSQDLIFSSNQPQHF
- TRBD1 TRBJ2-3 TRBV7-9 TGTGCCAGCAGCCTTAGGACAGGAAGAGATACGCAGTATTTT CASSLRTGRDTQYF
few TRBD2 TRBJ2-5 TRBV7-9 TGTGCCAGCAGCTTAGCGTCGGCTAGCGGCTTCCAAGAGACCCAGTACTTC CASSLASASGFQETQYF
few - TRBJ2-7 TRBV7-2 TGTGCCAGCAGCCCACGACAGGAGCGCTACGAGCAGTACTTC CASSPRQERYEQYF
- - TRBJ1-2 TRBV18 TGTGCCAGCTCCCCCAGGGAACGCTATGGCTACACCTTC CASSPRERYGYTF
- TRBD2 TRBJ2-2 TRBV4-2 TGTGCCAGCAGCCGCGAGTCGGGACTAGCGGGGGGGCCTCCCTCCGGGGAGCTGTTTTTT CASSRESGLAGGPPSGELFF
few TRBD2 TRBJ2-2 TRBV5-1 TGCGCCAGCAGCTTTTCTGCGGGGGTCACCGGGGAGCTGTTTTTT CASSFSAGVTGELFF
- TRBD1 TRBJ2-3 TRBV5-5 TGTGCCAGCAGCCCCTGGACAGGGACAGATACGCAGTATTTT CASSPWTGTDTQYF